This T cell receptor beta chain was recovered during a study of blood T cells in healthy people across ages. Alongside a J-beta primer mix, a sample-barcoded 5' primer served in a second PCR lasting roughly 6 to 12 cycles. MiXCR, run by TCRdb on the 5' RACE reads, gives a single entry per CDR3 protein. The sample consists of approximately 1.5 million distinct CDR3 sequences, roughly 32% of them appearing once. This clonotype was counted between two and nine times. Its antigen is undetermined. Study-wide findings and caveats: Nothing was known about donor CMV status, and this possibly confounded expanded clonotype changes.

This sequence originates from a woman younger than 45 in good health. The specimen was blood.

In DNA, the CDR3 is TGTGCCAGCCGGACATTCTCTGGGGCCAACGTCCTGACTTTC. Amino acids: CASRTFSGANVLTF. This sequence joins TRBV28 and TRBJ2-6, with a possible D match to TRBD1 (5 bases). V was pared by 8 bases and J by 0 bases, with 8 bases between. CDR3 length equals 14 residues. Germline values: CDR1 MDHEN, CDR2 SYDVKM.